The 14 T cell receptor beta chains listed next were all sequenced from one sample in a study of PD-1 blockade in classical Hodgkin lymphoma. Sequencing used immunoSEQ multiplex PCR; TCRdb keeps in-frame clones, though not all of them. The data hold tens of thousands of clones, with over 60% observed a single time. In every patient, relapse followed autologous stem cell transplantation, while exposure to brentuximab vedotin differed. The material was peripheral blood mononuclear cells (PBMCs), obtained at baseline. These receptor sequences come from a human donor with classical Hodgkin lymphoma.

The genes are TRBV28 and TRBJ2-1; D call uncertain. Germline V gene lookup returns CDR1 MDHEN and CDR2 SYDVKM. V was pared by 1 base and J by 13 bases, with 11 bases between. There are 12 residues in the CDR3. The CDR3 region has the DNA TGTGCCAGCAGTTTATACGTGACACGCCAGTTCTTC. This encodes CASSLYVTRQFF.

This rearrangement joins TRBV23-1 to TRBJ2-3; TRBD2 matches 7 bases. TRBV23-1 is an ORF, with its function uncertain. The CDR3 is made up of 16 amino acids. Trimming cost V 0 bases and J 7 bases; bases outside gene matches: 10. The CDR3, as DNA: TGCGCCAGCAGTCAATCGCGTCTAGCGGTTAGGAATACGCAGTATTTT. It encodes CASSQSRLAVRNTQYF.

This chain joins TRBV7-2 and TRBJ2-3; no clear D. The V gene lost 5 bases and the J gene lost 2 bases, with 5 bases spanning the gap. This CDR3 contains 12 residues. Germline V gene data show CDR1 as SGHTA and CDR2 as FQGNSA. CDR3 in DNA: TGTGCCAGCAGCCCCCCCACAGATACGCAGTATTTT. Protein product: CASSPPTDTQYF.

The chain is built from TRBV19 and TRBJ1-5; 9 bases match TRBD1. V was pared by 5 bases and J by 4 bases, with 9 bases of the junction left unmatched. This CDR3 comprises 16 residues. Germline V gives CDR1 LNHDA, CDR2 SQIVND (reference sequence). For the CDR3, the DNA is TGTGCCAGTAGTCCCCTGGGACAGGGCCATAATCAGCCCCAGCATTTT. Its protein product is CASSPLGQGHNQPQHF.

J is TRBJ2-6 and V is TRBV5-5; D unresolved. Germline-derived CDR1 and CDR2 are SGHKS and YYEKEE (reference sequence). The CDR3 sequence is 16 residues long. Trimming left V 2 bases short and J 0 bases short, with 9 bases between. CDR3 protein: CASSLRLSSGANVLTF. DNA for the CDR3: TGTGCCAGCAGCTTACGGCTGTCCTCTGGGGCCAACGTCCTGACTTTC.

Only a few counts were recorded for this clone. This sequence joins TRBV19 and TRBJ2-2; D is undetermined. Germline values: CDR1 LNHDA, CDR2 SQIVND (reference sequence). This CDR3 has 12 residues. Trimming pared 3 bases from V and 5 bases from J, leaving 4 bases between. In nucleotides, the CDR3 is TGTGCCAGTAGTATCATAACCGGGGAGCTGTTTTTT. Translating it yields CASSIITGELFF. Complete variable domain (other parts from reference TRBV19 and TRBJ2-2): DGGITQSPKYLFRKEGQNVTLSCEQNLNHDAMYWYRQDPGQGLRLIYYSQIVNDFQKGDIAEGYSVSREKKESFPLTVTSAQKNPTAFYLCASSIITGELFFGEGSRLTVL.

This rearrangement joins TRBV6-1 to TRBJ2-7; D gene ambiguous. There are 13 residues in the CDR3. Germline V lookup: CDR1 MNHNS, CDR2 SASEGT. Trimming removed 6 bases at V and 0 bases at J, with 9 bases between. Here the CDR3 reads CASSGPSSYEQYF. The DNA of the CDR3 is TGTGCCAGCAGCGGGCCGAGCTCCTACGAGCAGTACTTC.

This sequence joins TRBV7-2 and TRBJ2-3, with a possible D match to TRBD1 (5 bases). Per germline, CDR1 SGHTA and CDR2 FQGNSA. The V end was cut by 3 bases, the J end by 6 bases, with 7 bases between. CDR3 length equals 12 residues. Here the CDR3 DNA reads TGTGCCAGCAGCTTGCACAGGGATACGCAGTATTTT. It is translated as CASSLHRDTQYF.

V gene TRBV18 combines with J gene TRBJ1-4, with TRBD1 as a possible D gene (5 bases). Germline loops: CDR1 KGHSH, CDR2 LQKENI. CDR3 length: 16 amino acids. Trimming took off 3 bases at V and 1 base at J, with 12 bases between the two ends. The chain's CDR3 is CASSPNWGVTNEKLFF. In DNA, the CDR3 is TGTGCCAGCTCACCCAACTGGGGGGTAACTAATGAAAAACTGTTTTTT.

The CDR3 reads CASSLVPGGGNTIYF. The CDR3 DNA sequence: TGTGCCAGCAGCTTGGTACCAGGGGGTGGAAACACCATATATTTT. J is TRBJ1-3 and V is TRBV5-6, with 7 positions matching TRBD1. V trimming: 0 bases; J trimming: 3 bases; junction bases outside the gene matches: 3. The CDR3 covers 15 residues. Germline lookup yields CDR1 SGHDT and CDR2 YYEEEE. Together with reference TRBV5-6 and TRBJ1-3, the CDR3 gives the full variable domain: DAGVTQSPTHLIKTRGQQVTLRCSPKSGHDTVSWYQQALGQGPQFIFQYYEEEERQRGNFPDRFSGHQFPNYSSELNVNALLLGDSALYLCASSLVPGGGNTIYFGEGSWLTVV.

This rearrangement joins TRBV5-4 to TRBJ2-3, with D unclear. From germline, CDR1 is SGHNT and CDR2 YYREEE (reference sequence). This CDR3 contains 15 residues. V was pared by 0 bases and J by 1 base, with 9 bases between. The DNA for the CDR3 is TGTGCCAGCAGCTTGGGGGTAGCAGGCACAGATACGCAGTATTTT. Translated: CASSLGVAGTDTQYF. Together with reference TRBV5-4 and TRBJ2-3, the CDR3 gives the full variable domain: ETGVTQSPTHLIKTRGQQVTLRCSSQSGHNTVSWYQQALGQGPQFIFQYYREEENGRGNFPPRFSGLQFPNYSSELNVNALELDDSALYLCASSLGVAGTDTQYFGPGTRLTVL.

V gene TRBV6-5 combines with J gene TRBJ1-1, with D perhaps matching TRBD1 (5 bases). CDR3 length: 13 amino acids. Germline values: CDR1 MNHEY, CDR2 SVGAGI. Trimming left V 6 bases short and J 6 bases short, with 14 bases between. The CDR3 here is CASRLTQGSEAFF. As DNA, the CDR3 is TGTGCCAGCAGGTTAACCCAGGGATCTGAAGCTTTCTTT.

The chain links TRBV7-2 to TRBJ2-1; 8 nucleotides agree with TRBD1. Germline assignment: CDR1 SGHTA and CDR2 FQGNSA. J gave up 7 bases and V 2 bases, and 4 bases lay outside the gene matches. This CDR3 has 14 residues. CDR3: CASSLNRGANEQFF. Written as DNA, the CDR3 is TGTGCCAGCAGCTTAAACAGGGGGGCTAATGAGCAGTTCTTC.

This chain joins TRBV27 and TRBJ1-1, with a possible D match to TRBD1 (6 bases). CDR1 is MNHEY, CDR2 SMNVEV, per germline (reference sequence). V was pared by 5 bases and J by 1 base, with 14 bases between. This CDR3 is built from 15 residues. CDR3 protein: CASSPRATGNTEAFF. The CDR3 DNA sequence: TGTGCCAGCAGTCCCCGGGCGACAGGGAACACTGAAGCTTTCTTT.